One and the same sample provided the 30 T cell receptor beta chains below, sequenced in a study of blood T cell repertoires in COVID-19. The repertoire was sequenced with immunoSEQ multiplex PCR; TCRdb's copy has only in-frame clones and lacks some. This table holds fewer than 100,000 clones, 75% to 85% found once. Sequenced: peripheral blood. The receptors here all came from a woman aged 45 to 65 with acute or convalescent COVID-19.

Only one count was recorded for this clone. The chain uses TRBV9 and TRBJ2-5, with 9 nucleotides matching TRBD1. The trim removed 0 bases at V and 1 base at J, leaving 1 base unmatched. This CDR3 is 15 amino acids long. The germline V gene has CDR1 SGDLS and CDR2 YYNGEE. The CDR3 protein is CASSVGDRVQETQYF. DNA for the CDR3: TGTGCCAGCAGCGTAGGGGACAGGGTCCAAGAGACCCAGTACTTC.

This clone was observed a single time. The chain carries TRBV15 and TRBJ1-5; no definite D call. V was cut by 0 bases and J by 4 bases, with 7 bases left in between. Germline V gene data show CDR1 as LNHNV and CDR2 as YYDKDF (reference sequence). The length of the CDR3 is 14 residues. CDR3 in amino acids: CATSRDNINQPQHF. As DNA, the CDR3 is TGTGCCACCAGCAGAGATAACATTAATCAGCCCCAGCATTTT.

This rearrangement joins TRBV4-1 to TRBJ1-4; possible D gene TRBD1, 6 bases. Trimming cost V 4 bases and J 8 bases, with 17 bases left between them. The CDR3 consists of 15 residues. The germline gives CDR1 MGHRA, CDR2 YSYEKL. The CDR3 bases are TGCGCCAGCAGCCCAACCGACAGGTTGGGAGAAAAACTGTTTTTT. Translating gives CASSPTDRLGEKLFF.

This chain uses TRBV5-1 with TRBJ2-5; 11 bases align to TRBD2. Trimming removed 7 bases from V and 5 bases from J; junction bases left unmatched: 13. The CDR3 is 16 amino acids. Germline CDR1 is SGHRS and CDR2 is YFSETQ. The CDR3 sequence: CASRPGLAGGGETQYF. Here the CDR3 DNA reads TGCGCCAGCCGCCCAGGGCTAGCGGGAGGAGGGGAGACCCAGTACTTC. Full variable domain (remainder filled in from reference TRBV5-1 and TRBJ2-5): KAGVTQTPRYLIKTRGQQVTLSCSPISGHRSVSWYQQTPGQGLQFLFEYFSETQRNKGNFPGRFSGRQFSNSRSEMNVSTLELGDSALYLCASRPGLAGGGETQYFGPGTRLLVL.

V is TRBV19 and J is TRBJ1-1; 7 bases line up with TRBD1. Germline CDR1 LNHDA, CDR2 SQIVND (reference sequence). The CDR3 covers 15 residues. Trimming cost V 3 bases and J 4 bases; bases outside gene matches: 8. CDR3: CASSIYFQGGTEAFF. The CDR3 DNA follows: TGTGCCAGTAGTATTTACTTTCAGGGGGGCACTGAAGCTTTCTTT.

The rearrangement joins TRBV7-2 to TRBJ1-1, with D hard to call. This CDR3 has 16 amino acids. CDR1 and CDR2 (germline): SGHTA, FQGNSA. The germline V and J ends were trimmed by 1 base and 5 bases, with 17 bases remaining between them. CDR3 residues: CASSLEAHVTGTEAFF. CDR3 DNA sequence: TGTGCCAGCAGCTTAGAGGCACACGTGACGGGGACTGAAGCTTTCTTT.

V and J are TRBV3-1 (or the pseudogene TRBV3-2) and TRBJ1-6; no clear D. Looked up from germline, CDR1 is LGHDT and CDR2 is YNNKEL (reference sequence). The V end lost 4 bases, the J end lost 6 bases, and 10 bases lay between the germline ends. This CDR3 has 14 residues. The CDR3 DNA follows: TGTGCCAGCAGCCCCCACACCCTTAATTCACCCCTCCACTTT. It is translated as CASSPHTLNSPLHF.

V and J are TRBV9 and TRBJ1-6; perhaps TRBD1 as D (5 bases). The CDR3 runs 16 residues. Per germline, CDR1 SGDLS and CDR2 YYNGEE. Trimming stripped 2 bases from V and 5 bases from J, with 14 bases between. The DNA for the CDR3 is TGTGCCAGCAGCGTCTGGGAGGGGATCGATAATTCACCCCTCCACTTT. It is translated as CASSVWEGIDNSPLHF.

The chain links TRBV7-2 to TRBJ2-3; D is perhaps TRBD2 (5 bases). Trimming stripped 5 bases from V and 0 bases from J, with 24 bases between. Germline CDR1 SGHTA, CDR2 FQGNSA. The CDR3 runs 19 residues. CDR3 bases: TGTGCCAGCAGCCCCCGGCAGCGGCTGCAGACCCGGAGCACAGATACGCAGTATTTT. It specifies CASSPRQRLQTRSTDTQYF.

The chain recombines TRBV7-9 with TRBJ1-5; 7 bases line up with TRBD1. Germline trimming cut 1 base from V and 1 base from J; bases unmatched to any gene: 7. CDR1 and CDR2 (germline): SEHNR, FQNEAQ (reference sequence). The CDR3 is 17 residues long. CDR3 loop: CASSLVQGPGSNQPQHF. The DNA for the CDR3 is TGTGCCAGCAGCTTAGTACAGGGGCCAGGGAGCAATCAGCCCCAGCATTTT.

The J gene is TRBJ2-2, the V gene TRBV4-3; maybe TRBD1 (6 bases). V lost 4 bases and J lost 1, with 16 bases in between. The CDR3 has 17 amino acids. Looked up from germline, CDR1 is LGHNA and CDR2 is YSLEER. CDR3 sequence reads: CASSPTGSGMNTGELFF. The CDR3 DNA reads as TGCGCCAGCAGCCCTACAGGGTCGGGGATGAACACCGGGGAGCTGTTTTTT.

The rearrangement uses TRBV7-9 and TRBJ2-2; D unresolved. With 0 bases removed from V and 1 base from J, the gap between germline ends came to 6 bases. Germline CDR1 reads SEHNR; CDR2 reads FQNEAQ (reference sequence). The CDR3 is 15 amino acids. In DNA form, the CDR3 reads TGTGCCAGCAGCTTAGCAACAAGGAACACCGGGGAGCTGTTTTTT. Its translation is CASSLATRNTGELFF.

The DNA for the CDR3 is TGCGCCAGCAGCCTAGCGGGACCTTACGAGCAGTACTTC. This codes for CASSLAGPYEQYF. The chain combines TRBV5-1 with TRBJ2-7; 9 positions agree with TRBD2. The ends lost 4 bases at V and 4 bases at J; junction bases unmatched: 3. The CDR3 loop spans 13 amino acids. In germline, CDR1 is SGHRS, CDR2 YFSETQ.

CDR3: CASSLALGGRGEQYF. The CDR3 DNA follows: TGCGCCAGCAGCTTGGCCTTAGGCGGGAGGGGTGAGCAGTACTTC. The gene calls are TRBV5-1 and TRBJ2-7, with TRBD2 matching 9 bases. The V gene end was trimmed by 0 bases and the J gene end by 7 bases; junction bases not matched to a gene: 8. CDR1 SGHRS and CDR2 YFSETQ come from the germline V gene. CDR3 length equals 15 residues.

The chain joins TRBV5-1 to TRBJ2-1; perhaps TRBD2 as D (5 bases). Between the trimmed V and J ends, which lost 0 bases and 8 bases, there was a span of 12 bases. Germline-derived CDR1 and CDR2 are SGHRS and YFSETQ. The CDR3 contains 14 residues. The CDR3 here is CASSLERPNDEQFF. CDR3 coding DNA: TGCGCCAGCAGCTTGGAGCGGCCCAACGATGAGCAGTTCTTC.

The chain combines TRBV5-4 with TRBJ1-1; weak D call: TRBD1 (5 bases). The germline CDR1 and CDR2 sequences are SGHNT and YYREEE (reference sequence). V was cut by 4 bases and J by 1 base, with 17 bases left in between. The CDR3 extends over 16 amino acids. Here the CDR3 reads CASSRQSFKTNTEAFF. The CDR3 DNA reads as TGTGCCAGCAGCAGACAGAGCTTTAAAACGAACACTGAAGCTTTCTTT.

CDR3 amino acids: CATSDSAGGQGGWAQYF. In DNA, the CDR3 is TGTGCCACCAGTGATTCAGCGGGAGGACAAGGAGGGTGGGCCCAGTACTTC. The V gene is TRBV24-1, the J gene TRBJ2-5, with 9 bases identical to TRBD2. V gave up 2 bases and J gave up 9 bases; unmatched junction bases: 15. The germline V gene encodes CDR1 KGHDR and CDR2 SFDVKD. The CDR3 covers 17 residues.

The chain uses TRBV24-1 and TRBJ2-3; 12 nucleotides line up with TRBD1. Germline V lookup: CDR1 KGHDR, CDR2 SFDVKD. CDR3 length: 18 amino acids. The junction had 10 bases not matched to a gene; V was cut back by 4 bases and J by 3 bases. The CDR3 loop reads CATSEPGTGGLGTDTQYF. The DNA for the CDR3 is TGTGCCACCAGTGAACCCGGGACAGGGGGCCTCGGGACAGATACGCAGTATTTT.

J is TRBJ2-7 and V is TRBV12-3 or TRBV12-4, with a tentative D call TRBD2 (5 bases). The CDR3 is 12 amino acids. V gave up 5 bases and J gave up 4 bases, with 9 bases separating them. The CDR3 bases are TGTGCCAGCAGTCGGACTGATTACGAGCAGTACTTC. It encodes CASSRTDYEQYF.

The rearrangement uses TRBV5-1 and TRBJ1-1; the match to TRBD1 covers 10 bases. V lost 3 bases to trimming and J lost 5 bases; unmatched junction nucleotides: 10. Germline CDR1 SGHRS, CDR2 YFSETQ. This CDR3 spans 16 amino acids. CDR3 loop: CASSSRQGAPGTEAFF. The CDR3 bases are TGCGCCAGCAGCTCCAGACAGGGGGCGCCGGGAACTGAAGCTTTCTTT. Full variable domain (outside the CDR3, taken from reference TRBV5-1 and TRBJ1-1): KAGVTQTPRYLIKTRGQQVTLSCSPISGHRSVSWYQQTPGQGLQFLFEYFSETQRNKGNFPGRFSGRQFSNSRSEMNVSTLELGDSALYLCASSSRQGAPGTEAFFGQGTRLTVV.

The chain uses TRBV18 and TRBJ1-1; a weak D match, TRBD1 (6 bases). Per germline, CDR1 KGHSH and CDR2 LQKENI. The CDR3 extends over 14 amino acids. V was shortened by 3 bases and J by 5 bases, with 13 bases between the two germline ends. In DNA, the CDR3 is TGTGCCAGCTCACCCCACAGGGTGATAACTGAAGCTTTCTTT. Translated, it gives CASSPHRVITEAFF.

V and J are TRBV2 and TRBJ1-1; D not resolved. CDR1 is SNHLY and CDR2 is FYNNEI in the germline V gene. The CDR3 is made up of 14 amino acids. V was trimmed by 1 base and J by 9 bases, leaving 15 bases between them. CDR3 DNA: TGTGCCAGCAGTGAAGTGCGGAAATATAACAAAGCTTTCTTT. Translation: CASSEVRKYNKAFF.

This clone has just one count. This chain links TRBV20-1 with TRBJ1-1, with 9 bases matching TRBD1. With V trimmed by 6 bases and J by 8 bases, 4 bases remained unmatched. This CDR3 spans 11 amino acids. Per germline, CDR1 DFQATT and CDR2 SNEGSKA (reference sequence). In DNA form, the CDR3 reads TGCAGTGCGGGGGACAGGGTCGAAGCTTTCTTT. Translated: CSAGDRVEAFF.

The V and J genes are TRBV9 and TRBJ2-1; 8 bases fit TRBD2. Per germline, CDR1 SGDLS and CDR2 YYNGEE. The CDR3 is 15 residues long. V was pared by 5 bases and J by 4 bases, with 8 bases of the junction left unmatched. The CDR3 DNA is TGTGCCAGCAGTATTAGCGGGACCTTTTACAATGAGCAGTTCTTC. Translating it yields CASSISGTFYNEQFF.

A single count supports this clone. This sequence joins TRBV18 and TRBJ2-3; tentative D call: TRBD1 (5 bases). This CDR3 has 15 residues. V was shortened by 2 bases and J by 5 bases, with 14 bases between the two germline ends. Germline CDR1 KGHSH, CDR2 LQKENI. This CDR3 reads CASSPKGQPVDTQYF. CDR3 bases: TGTGCCAGCTCACCAAAGGGGCAGCCCGTAGATACGCAGTATTTT.

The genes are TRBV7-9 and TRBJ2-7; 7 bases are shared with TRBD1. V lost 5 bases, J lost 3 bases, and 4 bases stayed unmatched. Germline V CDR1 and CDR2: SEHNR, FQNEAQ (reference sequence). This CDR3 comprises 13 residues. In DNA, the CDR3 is TGTGCCAGCAGCCTGGCAGGGGGCTACGAGCAGTACTTC. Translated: CASSLAGGYEQYF.

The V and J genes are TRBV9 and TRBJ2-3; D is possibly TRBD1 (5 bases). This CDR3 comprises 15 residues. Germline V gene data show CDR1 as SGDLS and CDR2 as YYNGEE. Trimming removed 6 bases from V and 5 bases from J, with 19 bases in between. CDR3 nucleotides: TGTGCCAGCACCCAGGGTGGTTGGGTGGTAGATACGCAGTATTTT. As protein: CASTQGGWVVDTQYF.

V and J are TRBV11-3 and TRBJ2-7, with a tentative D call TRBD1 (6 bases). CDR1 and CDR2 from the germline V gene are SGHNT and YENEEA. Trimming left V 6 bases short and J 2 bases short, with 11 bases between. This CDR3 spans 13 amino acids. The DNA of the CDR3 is TGTGCCAGCAGTGACAGGACAACCTACGAGCAGTACTTC. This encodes CASSDRTTYEQYF.

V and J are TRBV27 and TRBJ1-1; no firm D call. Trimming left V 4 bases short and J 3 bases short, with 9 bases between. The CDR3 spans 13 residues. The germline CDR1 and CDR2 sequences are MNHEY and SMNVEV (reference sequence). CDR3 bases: TGTGCCAGCAGTTCCCTCGGGGACACTGAAGCTTTCTTT. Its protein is CASSSLGDTEAFF.

This CDR3 reads CASGPGQGPEQFF. The CDR3 DNA reads as TGTGCCAGCGGACCGGGACAGGGTCCTGAGCAGTTCTTC. The rearrangement links TRBV6-5 to TRBJ2-1; TRBD1 aligns across 9 bases. Germline values: CDR1 MNHEY, CDR2 SVGAGI. The CDR3 runs to 13 residues. After removal of 8 bases from V and 9 bases from J, the junction contained 8 bases not matched to a gene.